The rows below give T cell receptor beta chains drawn from one sample of a study of human T cells and chemical hapten exposure. MiXCR, applied by TCRdb to the RACE reads, yields one record per CDR3 protein. The sample yields about 290,000 distinct CDR3 sequences, just under 8% seen once. The source material was whole blood, sampled in connection with sensitization to the hapten diphenylcyclopropenone (DPC). These receptors were taken from a man in his late teens or twenties with alopecia areata. Some clones in this sample may be carry-over from other donors' samples. CDR3s include the opening cysteine and the closing phenylalanine or tryptophan. D genes are given only for firm matches. Clone size is stated in some rows and not others, as once, few, many or a class when expanded.

TRBJ2-3	TRBV5-1	-	-	TGCGCCAGCAGCTTGGGAGGGAAATCCACAGATACGCAGTATTTT	CASSLGGKSTDTQYF
TRBJ2-5	TRBV5-1	-	-	TGCGCCAGCAGCTTGGAGGGGAGGATCACCAAAGAGACCCAGTACTTC	CASSLEGRITKETQYF
TRBJ1-2	TRBV29-1	many	-	TGCAGCGCTGGGACGGCTAATAACTATGGCTACACCTTC	CSAGTANNYGYTF
TRBJ2-2	TRBV20-1	-	TRBD1	TGCAGTGCTCGGTCGACAGGGAGGAACACCGGGGAGCTGTTTTTT	CSARSTGRNTGELFF
TRBJ2-5	TRBV6-6	few	-	TGTGCCAGCAGTTACGAGGAGAATTTCCAAGAGACCCAGTACTTC	CASSYEENFQETQYF
TRBJ2-5	TRBV29-1	many	-	TGCAGCGCCCAACGGCCTGCCGCTCCCACAGAGACCCAGTACTTC	CSAQRPAAPTETQYF
TRBJ2-1	TRBV29-1	-	TRBD2	TGCAGCGGGGGGGGTAGGACGTACAATGAGCAGTTCTTC	CSGGGRTYNEQFF
TRBJ1-1	TRBV10-3	-	TRBD1	TGTGCCATCAGACCCGGGACAGGGGTAGAAAACACTGAAGCTTTCTTT	CAIRPGTGVENTEAFF
TRBJ1-1	TRBV20-1	-	-	TGCAGTGCTAGATTTATAACTGAAGCTTTCTTT	CSARFITEAFF
TRBJ1-6	TRBV20-1	-	TRBD1	TGCAGTGCTAGGCGGACAGGTTATAATTCACCCCTCCACTTT	CSARRTGYNSPLHF
TRBJ2-3	TRBV12-3/TRBV12-4	many	-	TGTGCCAGCAGTTTATCTGCAGATACGCAGTATTTT	CASSLSADTQYF
TRBJ1-1	TRBV20-1	few	-	TGCAGTGCTAGGGGGCAGGGCGCTGAAGCTTTCTTT	CSARGQGAEAFF
TRBJ2-4	TRBV20-1	-	-	TGCAGTGACGCGCCGAACGCCAAAAACATTCAGTACTTC	CSDAPNAKNIQYF
TRBJ1-6	TRBV7-8	few	-	TGTGCCAGCAGCCCGAACCTTCCGAGCTCCTATAATTCACCCCTCCACTTT	CASSPNLPSSYNSPLHF
TRBJ2-3	TRBV27	many	TRBD2	TGTGCCAGCAGCCCAGCACTAGCGGTGAGCACAGATACGCAGTATTTT	CASSPALAVSTDTQYF
TRBJ2-1	TRBV12-3/TRBV12-4	few	-	TGTGCCAGCAGTCCCGGTAGTGAGCAGTTCTTC	CASSPGSEQFF
TRBJ2-5	TRBV14	-	-	TGTGCCAGCAGCCAAGATATGGGCCCCTTAAGCCAGTACTTC	CASSQDMGPLSQYF
TRBJ1-4	TRBV20-1	many	-	TGCAGTGCTTGGACAGCAACTAATGAAAAACTGTTTTTT	CSAWTATNEKLFF
TRBJ2-7	TRBV5-1	-	-	TGCGCCAGCAGCCCGGACAGAAGAACCTACGAGCAGTACTTC	CASSPDRRTYEQYF
TRBJ2-3	TRBV14	-	-	TGTGCCAGCAGCCAACTTGCACCCTGGACAGATACGCAGTATTTT	CASSQLAPWTDTQYF
TRBJ1-1	TRBV12-3/TRBV12-4	many	-	TGTGCCAGCAGCCTTACAGTTAACACTGAAGCTTTCTTT	CASSLTVNTEAFF
TRBJ2-7	TRBV20-1	few	TRBD2	TGCAGTGCTAGCGCGGGGGTCTACTTCTACGAGCAGTACTTC	CSASAGVYFYEQYF
TRBJ1-5	TRBV6-6	many	-	TGTGCCAGCAGATTCGACGGCAATCAGCCCCAGCATTTT	CASRFDGNQPQHF
TRBJ1-1	TRBV6-2/TRBV6-3	few	TRBD1	TGTGCCAGCAGAACTGGACAGGTCACTGAAGCTTTCTTT	CASRTGQVTEAFF
TRBJ1-6	TRBV4-1	few	-	TGCGCCAGCAGCCGCAGACCGGACAGTCTGGTGGGGGGTTCACCCCTCCACTTT	CASSRRPDSLVGGSPLHF
TRBJ2-7	TRBV12-3/TRBV12-4	-	-	TGTGCCAGCAGTCCCTCTCCGGGGGCCTCCTACGAGCAGTACTTC	CASSPSPGASYEQYF
TRBJ2-6	TRBV4-3	few	-	TGCGCCAGCAGCCAAGAGGAGGACTCTGGGGCCAACGTCCTGACTTTC	CASSQEEDSGANVLTF
TRBJ2-3	TRBV4-1	few	TRBD1	TGCGCCAGCAGCCAAATACGACAGGGTGCCACAGATACGCAGTATTTT	CASSQIRQGATDTQYF
TRBJ2-7	TRBV7-9	few	TRBD1	TGTGCCAGCAGCATCCCTGGGACAGCCTCCCACGAGCAGTACTTC	CASSIPGTASHEQYF
TRBJ2-5	TRBV6-1	-	-	TGTGCCAGCCCGGACGACGGGACACCCGAGACCCAGTACTTC	CASPDDGTPETQYF
TRBJ1-4	TRBV10-3	few	-	TGTGCCATCAGTGAGAATGAAAAACTGTTTTTT	CAISENEKLFF
TRBJ1-1	TRBV5-1	many	-	TGCGCCAGCAGCTGGGGTCTCGACACTGAAGCTTTCTTT	CASSWGLDTEAFF
TRBJ1-4	TRBV12-3/TRBV12-4	few	-	TGTGCCAGCAGTTTGGAACTAAGGGGGAATGAAAAACTGTTTTTT	CASSLELRGNEKLFF
TRBJ2-3	TRBV20-1	many	TRBD2	TGCAGTGCTGCTACTAGCGGGGGGTACACAGATACGCAGTATTTT	CSAATSGGYTDTQYF
TRBJ1-5	TRBV3-2	few	-	TGTGCCAGCAGCCAAGAACACACTGACAGGGAAGATCAGCCCCAGCATTTT	CASSQEHTDREDQPQHF
TRBJ2-1	TRBV6-2/TRBV6-3	few	-	TGTGCCAGCAACCAGAACAGCAATGAGCAGTTCTTC	CASNQNSNEQFF
TRBJ1-1	TRBV6-2/TRBV6-3	many	-	TGTGCCAGCGCGATAGGACCGGGGACTTGGGCTGAAGCTTTCTTT	CASAIGPGTWAEAFF
TRBJ1-2	TRBV10-3	few	-	TGTGCCACCCAGGACCCGGACACGAACTATGGCTACACCTTC	CATQDPDTNYGYTF
TRBJ1-5	TRBV3-1	-	-	TGTGCCAGCAGCCAAGGGACAGATAGCAATCAGCCCCAGCATTTT	CASSQGTDSNQPQHF
TRBJ2-3	TRBV21-1	-	-	TGTGCCAGCAGCAAAGTGTATGGGGTCCTTGGTCGCACAGATACGCAGTATTTT	CASSKVYGVLGRTDTQYF
TRBJ2-1	TRBV10-3	-	TRBD1	TGTGCCATCAGGCTCCAGACAGGGACGGATGAGCAGTTCTTC	CAIRLQTGTDEQFF
TRBJ2-1	TRBV7-3	few	TRBD1	TGTGCCAGCAGCTATGGGCAGGGGGAGTACAATGAGCAGTTCTTC	CASSYGQGEYNEQFF
TRBJ2-1	TRBV20-1	-	TRBD1	TGCAGTGCTAGGGAAGGACAGGGGGAAACTAAGGAGCAGTTCTTC	CSAREGQGETKEQFF
TRBJ2-5	TRBV5-1	few	-	TGCGCCAGCAGCTTGCTCCAGACCCAGTACTTC	CASSLLQTQYF
TRBJ2-7	TRBV3-1	few	-	TGTGCCAGCAGCCAGGGACGACCGGGCGAGCAGTACTTC	CASSQGRPGEQYF
TRBJ2-5	TRBV5-1	few	-	TGCGCCAGCAGCCCGGACAGAGCGGGGACCCAGTACTTC	CASSPDRAGTQYF
TRBJ2-6	TRBV6-5	many	-	TGTGCCAGCAGTTACTCGGCCCGCGGGCGCTACTCTGGGGCCAACGTCCTGACTTTC	CASSYSARGRYSGANVLTF
TRBJ2-7	TRBV4-1	-	TRBD1	TGCGCCAGCAGCCCCCGCCCGGGACAGGGCTCCTACGAGCAGTACTTC	CASSPRPGQGSYEQYF
TRBJ1-5	TRBV5-5	-	TRBD1	TGTGCCAGCAGCTTGGCAAGCGCCGGGACAGTCAATCAGCCCCAGCATTTT	CASSLASAGTVNQPQHF
TRBJ2-5	TRBV7-9	-	-	TGTGCCAGCAGCTTAGGGGGGGCCGGCCAAGAGACCCAGTACTTC	CASSLGGAGQETQYF
TRBJ1-3	TRBV10-3	many	-	TGTGCCATCAGACAGGTGACACCCTCTGGAAACACCATATATTTT	CAIRQVTPSGNTIYF
TRBJ1-2	TRBV11-2	-	-	TGTGCCAGCAGCTTAACCACGAGCTATGGCTACACCTTC	CASSLTTSYGYTF
TRBJ1-3	TRBV20-1	few	-	TGCAGTGCTAGAGTCGAACGGGGAAACACCATATATTTT	CSARVERGNTIYF
TRBJ1-5	TRBV27	few	-	TGTGCCAGCAGTCCCGAGCGGGGCAATCAGCCCCAGCATTTT	CASSPERGNQPQHF
TRBJ2-3	TRBV20-1	-	-	TGCAGTGCTAGAGACCCCCCACAGGGTGGAAACACAGATACGCAGTATTTT	CSARDPPQGGNTDTQYF
TRBJ2-1	TRBV27	few	-	TGTGCCAGCAGTTCTCTCACAGGTTTCTCCTACAATGAGCAGTTCTTC	CASSSLTGFSYNEQFF